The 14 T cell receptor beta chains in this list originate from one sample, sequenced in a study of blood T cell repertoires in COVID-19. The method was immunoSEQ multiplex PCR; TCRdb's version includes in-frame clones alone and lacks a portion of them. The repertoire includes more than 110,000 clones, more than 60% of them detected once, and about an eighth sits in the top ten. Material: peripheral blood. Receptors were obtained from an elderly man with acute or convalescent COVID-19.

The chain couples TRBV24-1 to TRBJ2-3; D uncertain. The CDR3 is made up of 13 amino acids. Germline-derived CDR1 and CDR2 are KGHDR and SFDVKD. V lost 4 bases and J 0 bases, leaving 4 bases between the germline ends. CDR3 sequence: CATSDGSTDTQYF. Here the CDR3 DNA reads TGTGCCACCAGTGACGGGAGCACAGATACGCAGTATTTT.

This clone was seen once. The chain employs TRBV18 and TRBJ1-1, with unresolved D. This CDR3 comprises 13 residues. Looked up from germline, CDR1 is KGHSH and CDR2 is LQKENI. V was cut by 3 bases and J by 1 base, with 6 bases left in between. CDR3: CASSPQSNTEAFF. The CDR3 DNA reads TGTGCCAGCTCACCCCAATCGAACACTGAAGCTTTCTTT.

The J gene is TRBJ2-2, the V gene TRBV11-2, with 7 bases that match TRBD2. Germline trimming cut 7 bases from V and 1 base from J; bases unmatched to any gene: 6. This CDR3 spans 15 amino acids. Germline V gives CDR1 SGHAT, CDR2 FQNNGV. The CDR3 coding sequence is TGTGCCAGCACTCGGGGGGTCTGGAACACCGGGGAGCTGTTTTTT. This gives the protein CASTRGVWNTGELFF.

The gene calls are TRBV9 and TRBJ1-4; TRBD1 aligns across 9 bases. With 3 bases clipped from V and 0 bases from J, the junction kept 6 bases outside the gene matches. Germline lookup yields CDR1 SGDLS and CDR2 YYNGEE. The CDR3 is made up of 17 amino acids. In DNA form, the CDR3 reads TGTGCCAGCAGCGCAGGACAGGGGCGGGCAACTAATGAAAAACTGTTTTTT. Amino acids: CASSAGQGRATNEKLFF.

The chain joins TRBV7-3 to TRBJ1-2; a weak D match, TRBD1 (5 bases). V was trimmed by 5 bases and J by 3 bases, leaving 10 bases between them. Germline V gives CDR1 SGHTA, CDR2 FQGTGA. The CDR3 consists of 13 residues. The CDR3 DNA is TGTGCCAGCAGCCAGGGTATTGACTATGGCTACACCTTC. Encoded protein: CASSQGIDYGYTF.

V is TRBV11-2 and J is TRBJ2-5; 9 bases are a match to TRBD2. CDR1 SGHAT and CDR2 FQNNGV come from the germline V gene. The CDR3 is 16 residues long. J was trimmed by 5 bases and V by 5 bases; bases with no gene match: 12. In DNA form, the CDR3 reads TGTGCCAGCAGCAGAACGGGAAGCGGGGGGTGGGAGACCCAGTACTTC. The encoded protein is CASSRTGSGGWETQYF.

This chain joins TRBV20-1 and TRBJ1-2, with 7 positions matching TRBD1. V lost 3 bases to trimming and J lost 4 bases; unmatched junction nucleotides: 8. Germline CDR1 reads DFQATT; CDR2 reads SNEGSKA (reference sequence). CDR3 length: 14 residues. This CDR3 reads CSASGLTGVYGYTF. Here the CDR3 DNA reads TGCAGTGCTAGTGGGCTCACAGGGGTCTATGGCTACACCTTC.

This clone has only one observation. The CDR3 protein is CASSQFGGIDTQYF. CDR3 nucleotides: TGTGCCAGCAGCCAATTCGGGGGGATAGATACGCAGTATTTT. The chain joins TRBV7-3 to TRBJ2-3; 7 nucleotides line up with TRBD2. CDR3 length: 14 amino acids. Germline CDR1 SGHTA, CDR2 FQGTGA. J lost 5 bases, V lost 5 bases, and 7 bases had no gene match.

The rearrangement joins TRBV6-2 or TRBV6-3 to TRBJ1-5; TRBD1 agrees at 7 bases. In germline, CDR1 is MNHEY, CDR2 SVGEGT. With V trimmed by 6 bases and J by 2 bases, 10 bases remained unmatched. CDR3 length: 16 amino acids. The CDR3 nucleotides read TGTGCCAGCAGCGGGGGGAAGGGGGCTGGCAATCAGCCCCAGCATTTT. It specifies CASSGGKGAGNQPQHF.

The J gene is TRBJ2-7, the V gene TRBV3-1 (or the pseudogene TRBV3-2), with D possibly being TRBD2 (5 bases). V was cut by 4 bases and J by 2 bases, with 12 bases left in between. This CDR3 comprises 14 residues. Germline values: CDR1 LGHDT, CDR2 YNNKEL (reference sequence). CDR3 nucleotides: TGTGCCAGCAGCCCGAATTCACTAGCCTACGAGCAGTACTTC. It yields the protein CASSPNSLAYEQYF.

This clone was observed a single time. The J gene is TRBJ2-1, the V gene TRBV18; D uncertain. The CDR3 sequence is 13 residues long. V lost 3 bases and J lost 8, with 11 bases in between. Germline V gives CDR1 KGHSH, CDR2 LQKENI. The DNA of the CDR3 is TGTGCCAGCTCACCTCGCTCTTCGGATGAGCAGTTCTTC. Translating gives CASSPRSSDEQFF.

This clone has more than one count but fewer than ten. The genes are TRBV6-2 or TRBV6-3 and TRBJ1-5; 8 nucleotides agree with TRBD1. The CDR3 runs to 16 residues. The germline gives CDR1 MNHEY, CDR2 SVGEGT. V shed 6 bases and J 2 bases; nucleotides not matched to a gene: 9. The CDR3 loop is CASSRRTGTGNQPQHF. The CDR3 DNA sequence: TGTGCCAGCAGCCGCCGGACAGGGACTGGCAATCAGCCCCAGCATTTT.

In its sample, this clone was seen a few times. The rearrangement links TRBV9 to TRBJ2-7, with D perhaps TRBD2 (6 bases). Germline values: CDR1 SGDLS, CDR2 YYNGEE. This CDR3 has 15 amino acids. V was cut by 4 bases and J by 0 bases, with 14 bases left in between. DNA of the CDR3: TGTGCCAGCAGCCCGGGACTTTTAAGCTCCTACGAGCAGTACTTC. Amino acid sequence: CASSPGLLSSYEQYF.

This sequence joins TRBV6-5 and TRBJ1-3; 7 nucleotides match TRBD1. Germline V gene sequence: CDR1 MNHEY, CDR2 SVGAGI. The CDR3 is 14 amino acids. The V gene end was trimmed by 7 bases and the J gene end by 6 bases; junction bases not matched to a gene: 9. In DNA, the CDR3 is TGTGCCAGCATCTTTGACAGGGAGCTAAACACCATATATTTT. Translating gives CASIFDRELNTIYF.